Listed below are T cell receptor beta chains from one sample, sequenced in a study of blood T cell repertoires in COVID-19. Sequencing used immunoSEQ multiplex PCR; TCRdb keeps in-frame clones, though not all of them. The sample carries 130,000 to 150,000 clones, approximately 81% recorded once. The sequenced sample was peripheral blood. The receptors derive from a human donor with acute or convalescent COVID-19. The donor label of this sample is uncertain. Each CDR3 is given with its conserved first and last residue. D genes are given only for firm matches. A row's size may be missing; if present it is once, few, many or a size class.

.,TRBJ2-1,TRBV27,.,CASRPSSVLSYNEQFF,TGTGCCAGCAGGCCCAGCAGCGTTTTATCCTACAATGAGCAGTTCTTC
.,TRBJ1-1,TRBV28,TRBD1,CASSKTGATEAFF,TGTGCCAGCAGTAAGACAGGGGCCACTGAAGCTTTCTTT
.,TRBJ2-5,TRBV10-3,.,CAISGGETQYF,TGTGCCATCAGTGGAGGGGAGACCCAGTACTTC
.,TRBJ1-2,TRBV5-1,TRBD1,CASLPGTGVDYGYTF,TGCGCCAGCCTCCCCGGGACAGGGGTAGATTACGGCTACACCTTC
.,TRBJ1-2,TRBV5-4,TRBD1,CASSSTGIGVYGYTF,TGTGCCAGCAGCTCGACAGGGATCGGCGTCTATGGCTACACCTTC
.,TRBJ1-2,TRBV6-5,.,CASSYGDNSGGYTF,TGTGCCAGCAGCTACGGGGACAACTCGGGGGGCTACACCTTC
.,TRBJ2-2,TRBV3-1/TRBV3-2,.,CASSRGLRGTGELFF,TGTGCCAGCAGCCGGGGATTAAGGGGGACCGGGGAGCTGTTTTTT
.,TRBJ2-2,TRBV9,.,CASSADLPRRSGELFF,TGTGCCAGCAGCGCAGATCTACCACGGAGGTCCGGGGAGCTGTTTTTT
.,TRBJ1-5,TRBV5-8,.,CATDTPGEQPQHF,TGTGCCACCGATACCCCGGGAGAACAGCCCCAGCATTTT
once,TRBJ1-2,TRBV6-5,TRBD1,CASTGQGDSYGYTF,TGTGCCAGCACGGGGCAGGGGGACAGCTATGGCTACACCTTC
.,TRBJ1-2,TRBV28,TRBD1,CASRGQVLRGYTF,TGTGCCAGCAGAGGACAGGTTCTAAGGGGCTACACCTTC
few,TRBJ2-7,TRBV9,.,CASSRQVGGSYEQYF,TGTGCCAGCAGTAGACAGGTCGGTGGCTCCTACGAGCAGTACTTC
.,TRBJ2-5,TRBV6-6,.,CASSYGLPLETQYF,TGTGCCAGCAGTTACGGACTCCCCCTGGAGACCCAGTACTTC
.,TRBJ2-2,TRBV7-2,.,CASSLQSPTGNTGELFF,TGTGCCAGCAGCTTACAGTCTCCGACAGGGAACACCGGGGAGCTGTTTTTT
.,TRBJ2-2,TRBV18,.,CASSPRVADGELFF,TGTGCCAGCTCACCACGGGTAGCGGACGGGGAGCTGTTTTTT
.,TRBJ1-2,TRBV5-1,.,CASSLDRVDYGYTF,TGCGCCAGCAGCTTGGACAGGGTCGACTATGGCTACACCTTC
.,TRBJ1-4,TRBV19,TRBD1,CATDPGTGGEKLFF,TGTGCCACCGACCCTGGGACAGGGGGTGAAAAACTGTTTTTT
.,TRBJ1-2,TRBV19,TRBD1,CASSMGTGGGYTF,TGTGCCAGTAGTATGGGGACAGGGGGCGGCTACACCTTC
.,TRBJ2-2,TRBV27,.,CASSFTGLTPRATGELFF,TGTGCCAGCAGTTTCACGGGACTCACCCCCCGGGCCACCGGGGAGCTGTTTTTT
.,TRBJ2-3,TRBV5-4,TRBD2,CASSLDPGTSGPDTQYF,TGTGCCAGCAGCTTGGATCCCGGGACTAGCGGCCCAGATACGCAGTATTTT
.,TRBJ2-7,TRBV5-1,TRBD1,CASSLDRGEDEQYF,TGCGCCAGCAGCTTGGACAGGGGGGAGGACGAGCAGTACTTC
few,TRBJ1-2,TRBV9,TRBD1,CASTIRTGVVYGYTF,TGTGCCAGCACCATTCGGACAGGGGTTGTCTATGGCTACACCTTC
.,TRBJ2-5,TRBV5-1,.,CASSTRGQETQYF,TGCGCCAGCAGTACCAGGGGTCAAGAGACCCAGTACTTC
.,TRBJ2-4,TRBV19,.,CASSTARLAVKNIQYF,TGTGCCAGTAGTACCGCCCGACTCGCAGTGAAAAACATTCAGTACTTC
.,TRBJ1-1,TRBV30,.,CAWKRTSNTEAFF,TGTGCCTGGAAACGGACTTCTAACACTGAAGCTTTCTTT
few,TRBJ2-2,TRBV15,.,CATSRDSGNTGELFF,TGTGCCACCAGCAGAGATTCAGGGAACACCGGGGAGCTGTTTTTT
.,TRBJ1-3,TRBV4-3,.,CASSQGAGWTGNTIYF,TGCGCCAGCAGCCAAGGGGCAGGGTGGACTGGAAACACCATATATTTT
.,TRBJ1-2,TRBV28,TRBD1,CASSFRGLGQGPNYGYTF,TGTGCCAGCAGTTTCAGGGGCCTGGGACAGGGGCCGAACTATGGCTACACCTTC
.,TRBJ1-4,TRBV19,TRBD1,CASSQPGQGYLVGEKLFF,TGTGCCAGTAGCCAACCCGGACAGGGGTATTTAGTCGGTGAAAAACTGTTTTTT
.,TRBJ1-2,TRBV28,.,CASSSVDSENYGYTF,TGTGCCAGCAGTTCCGTGGACAGCGAGAACTATGGCTACACCTTC
.,TRBJ2-1,TRBV7-8,TRBD2,CASSLWSSGYNEQFF,TGTGCCAGCAGCTTATGGTCTAGCGGCTACAATGAGCAGTTCTTC
.,TRBJ1-1,TRBV6-5,.,CASSSPRGGNTEAFF,TGTGCCAGCAGTTCGCCAAGGGGGGGGAACACTGAAGCTTTCTTT
.,TRBJ2-3,TRBV2,TRBD1,CASARQLTGSTDTQYF,TGTGCCAGCGCCCGCCAGTTGACAGGGAGCACAGATACGCAGTATTTT
.,TRBJ1-5,TRBV12-3/TRBV12-4,.,CASSSGRSPPQHF,TGTGCCAGCAGCTCGGGGAGGTCCCCGCCCCAGCATTTT
once,TRBJ1-2,TRBV15,TRBD1,CATSRVRGDYGYTF,TGTGCCACCAGCAGAGTCAGGGGGGACTATGGCTACACCTTC
few,TRBJ2-7,TRBV28,.,CASSFRSPYEQYF,TGTGCCAGCAGTTTTAGAAGCCCCTACGAGCAGTACTTC
few,TRBJ1-5,TRBV4-2,.,CASSQGQGINQPQHF,TGTGCCAGCAGCCAGGGTCAGGGTATCAATCAGCCCCAGCATTTT
few,TRBJ1-1,TRBV6-2/TRBV6-3,TRBD1,CASSPGTANTEAFF,TGTGCCAGCAGTCCGGGGACAGCGAACACTGAAGCTTTCTTT
few,TRBJ1-4,TRBV6-5,.,CASSYRQYNEKLFF,TGTGCCAGCAGTTACCGCCAGTATAATGAAAAACTGTTTTTT
.,TRBJ1-1,TRBV5-6,.,CASSLQGEAFF,TGTGCCAGCAGCCTACAGGGTGAAGCTTTCTTT
.,TRBJ2-4,TRBV5-5,.,CASSSFNGRDIQYF,TGTGCCAGCAGCTCATTCAACGGGCGGGACATTCAGTACTTC
.,TRBJ1-1,TRBV5-1,.,CASSLDMNTEAFF,TGCGCCAGCAGCTTGGACATGAACACTGAAGCTTTCTTT
.,TRBJ1-5,TRBV12-3/TRBV12-4,.,CASSFAGYQPQHF,TGTGCCAGCAGTTTTGCAGGGTATCAGCCCCAGCATTTT
.,TRBJ1-4,TRBV7-9,.,CASSLPQGATNEKLFF,TGTGCCAGCAGCCTTCCACAGGGTGCAACTAATGAAAAACTGTTTTTT
.,TRBJ1-6,TRBV4-3,.,CASSQDTSSYNSPLHF,TGCGCCAGCAGCCAAGATACAAGCTCCTATAATTCACCCCTCCACTTT
.,TRBJ1-5,TRBV5-1,TRBD1,CASSLAGQGAGQPQHF,TGCGCCAGCAGCTTGGCCGGACAGGGGGCAGGACAGCCCCAGCATTTT
.,TRBJ1-2,TRBV4-1,.,CASSQAGTAAGGYTF,TGCGCCAGCAGCCAGGCCGGGACGGCGGCGGGAGGCTACACCTTC
.,TRBJ1-2,TRBV19,.,CASSPRGYYGYTF,TGTGCCAGTAGTCCCCGGGGGTACTATGGCTACACCTTC
.,TRBJ2-2,TRBV11-3,.,CASSSDTGELFF,TGTGCCAGCTCATCGGACACCGGGGAGCTGTTTTTT
.,TRBJ1-6,TRBV28,.,CASSTAGTSVSPLHF,TGTGCCAGTTCCACAGCGGGAACTTCGGTTTCACCCCTCCACTTT
.,TRBJ2-1,TRBV28,.,CASSPQERDEQFF,TGTGCCAGCAGTCCCCAGGAGAGGGATGAGCAGTTCTTC
.,TRBJ2-3,TRBV29-1,TRBD2,CSVEGAGGLDTQYF,TGCAGCGTTGAAGGGGCGGGGGGTTTAGATACGCAGTATTTT
.,TRBJ1-1,TRBV5-5,.,CASSLMGGQDTEAFF,TGTGCCAGCAGCTTGATGGGGGGGCAGGACACTGAAGCTTTCTTT